This TCR beta chain was recorded in a study of cytotoxic CD8 clonotypes in ibrutinib-treated CLL. General study findings and limits: Pretreatment clonality was elevated relative to age-matched healthy donors and paralleled circulating CD8+ T-cell counts. Clonality grew at ibrutinib response; at progression, it decreased back toward baseline.

Concerning this clone: Its antigen is unknown.

Clones were sequenced by immunoSEQ multiplex PCR, and TCRdb holds only the in-frame ones, with some missing. The repertoire includes 330,000 or so clones, roughly two thirds of them detected once, and 5% to 6.5% sits in the top ten. The CDR3 consists of 17 residues. Per germline, CDR1 LNHDA and CDR2 SQIVND (reference sequence). With V trimmed by 3 bases and J by 2 bases, 9 bases remained unmatched. Investigators sourced approximately 2.1 micrograms of genomic DNA from cryopreserved PBMCs for TCR beta libraries. The origin of this receptor is a human donor with chronic lymphocytic leukemia. The chain employs TRBV19 and TRBJ2-5; 10 bases are a match to TRBD2. Here the sequenced sample was PBMCs, taken after 36 months of ibrutinib treatment. CDR3 DNA: TGTGCCAGTAGTATCGGGGTAGCGGGAGGTCGGCAAGAGACCCAGTACTTC. This codes for CASSIGVAGGRQETQYF.